The 2 T cell receptor beta chains reported below all come from one sample, sequenced in a study of T cell responses to AZD1222 COVID-19 vaccine. Assay used: immunoSEQ multiplex PCR; TCRdb lists only in-frame clones, some missing. The sample includes about 22,000 clones, 82% of them seen just once. Sequences were derived from peripheral blood, sampled on day 0 of AZD1222 vaccination. The receptors derive from an adult in good health.

The chain carries TRBV18 and TRBJ2-1; D possibly corresponds to TRBD1 (6 bases). V shed 7 bases and J shed 7 bases, with 11 bases lying between them. The CDR3 is 12 residues long. Per the germline V gene, CDR1 is KGHSH and CDR2 is LQKENI. The CDR3 protein is CASFDRPNEQFF. The CDR3 coding sequence is TGTGCCAGCTTCGACAGGCCAAATGAGCAGTTCTTC.

The chain carries TRBV3-1 (or the pseudogene TRBV3-2) and TRBJ2-2; TRBD2 matches at 16 bases. CDR1 and CDR2 (germline): LGHDT, YNNKEL (reference sequence). Trimming at V came to 3 bases and at J to 3 bases, leaving 4 bases not matched to a gene. CDR3 length: 18 residues. The DNA of the CDR3 is TGTGCCAGCAGCCAGGGACTAGCGGGAGGGTTGGACACCGGGGAGCTGTTTTTT. It yields the protein CASSQGLAGGLDTGELFF.